This T cell receptor (beta chain) was documented in a study of T cell changes during pregnancy in multiple sclerosis. TCRdb's table, derived via immunoSEQ multiplex PCR, lists solely in-frame clones and lacks some. The sample shows over 30,000 clones, around 93% of them seen only once. The germline gives CDR1 GTSNPN, CDR2 SVGIG (reference sequence). This CDR3 region has 14 residues. V trimming: 2 bases; J trimming: 7 bases; junction bases outside the gene matches: 11. This chain links TRBV30 with TRBJ2-7; TRBD1 matches 7 bases. The source material was CD4+ T cells from peripheral blood mononuclear cells, sampled after pregnancy. This clonotype was sampled from a female donor with multiple sclerosis, enrolled in a pregnancy study. CDR3 sequence: CAWSLGARGMEQYF. The CDR3 DNA sequence: TGTGCCTGGAGTTTAGGGGCCAGGGGGATGGAGCAGTACTTC.